A selection of T cell receptor beta chains follows, all from one sample in a study of T cells in Graves' hyperthyroidism and ophthalmopathy. TCRdb fed the multiplex PCR reads into MiXCR, producing one record per CDR3 protein. The table includes under 300,000 distinct CDR3 sequences, less than 15% detected once. The sample taken for sequencing was blood. The receptor source for this set is a young woman with Graves' hyperthyroidism that later progressed to Graves' ophthalmopathy. CDR3s include the opening cysteine and the closing phenylalanine or tryptophan. Fields, in order: J gene, V gene, D gene, clone size, CDR3 protein, CDR3 DNA. A D gene is named only where the DNA matches it firmly. Only part of the rows carry a size: once, few, many, or a class if the clone is expanded.

>TRBJ2-1|TRBV19|TRBD2|few
CASSMWLAESSYNEQFF
TGTGCCAGTAGTATGTGGCTAGCGGAAAGCTCCTACAATGAGCAGTTCTTC
>TRBJ1-3|TRBV28|NA|many
CASSSVGGLSGNTIYF
TGTGCCAGCAGTTCTGTGGGGGGCTTGTCTGGAAACACCATATATTTT
>TRBJ1-4|TRBV20-1|NA|NA
CSARDNGGPEKLFF
TGCAGTGCTAGAGATAATGGGGGCCCTGAAAAACTGTTTTTT
>TRBJ1-2|TRBV7-2|NA|many
CASRLVLEGYTF
TGTGCCAGCAGATTAGTTCTAGAAGGCTACACCTTC
>TRBJ2-3|TRBV7-9|TRBD1|many
CASSLQGQGAADTQYF
TGTGCCAGCAGCTTACAGGGACAGGGGGCTGCAGATACGCAGTATTTT
>TRBJ2-2|TRBV6-1|NA|NA
CAISYGGELFF
TGTGCCATCTCCTATGGGGGGGAGCTGTTTTTT
>TRBJ2-3|TRBV24-1|NA|many
CATSDFSDTQYF
TGTGCCACCAGTGACTTCTCAGATACGCAGTATTTT
>TRBJ1-2|TRBV28|NA|many
CASSWVPGELTYGYTF
TGTGCCAGCAGTTGGGTGCCGGGGGAACTTACCTATGGCTACACCTTC
>TRBJ2-3|TRBV28|TRBD2|many
CASSSLISEREESTDTQYF
TGTGCCAGCAGTTCCCTAATATCGGAGCGGGAGGAGAGCACAGATACGCAGTATTTT
>TRBJ2-2|TRBV5-6|TRBD2|NA
CASSLGLAGDTGELFF
TGTGCCAGCAGCTTGGGGCTAGCGGGAGACACCGGGGAGCTGTTTTTT
>TRBJ2-2|TRBV5-1|NA|NA
CASREAANTGELFF
TGCGCCAGCAGGGAAGCGGCGAACACCGGGGAGCTGTTTTTT
>TRBJ1-5|TRBV27|TRBD1|many
CASSWGQLSNQPQHF
TGTGCCAGCAGTTGGGGACAGCTAAGCAATCAGCCCCAGCATTTT
>TRBJ2-3|TRBV19|TRBD2|few
CASSILAGGFDTQYF
TGTGCCAGTAGTATCTTAGCGGGAGGTTTCGATACGCAGTATTTT
>TRBJ2-3|TRBV28|TRBD2|many
CASSFVTSGREGQADTQYF
TGTGCCAGCAGTTTCGTTACGAGTGGGCGGGAGGGCCAGGCAGATACGCAGTATTTT
>TRBJ1-1|TRBV20-1|NA|many
CSASVGVGEAFF
TGCAGTGCCAGCGTAGGGGTCGGCGAAGCTTTCTTT
>TRBJ1-5|TRBV28|TRBD1|many
CASSPGQVNQPQHF
TGTGCCAGCAGTCCCGGACAGGTCAATCAGCCCCAGCATTTT
>TRBJ2-7|TRBV3-1|TRBD2|many
CASSHTSASGSREQYF
TGTGCCAGCAGCCACACTAGCGCCTCCGGAAGTAGGGAGCAGTACTTC
>TRBJ2-1|TRBV4-2|NA|NA
CASRGHEQFF
TGTGCCTCGAGGGGACATGAGCAGTTCTTC
>TRBJ2-3|TRBV11-2|NA|many
CASSPGATLVDTQYF
TGTGCCAGCAGCCCGGGGGCCACACTTGTTGATACGCAGTATTTT
>TRBJ1-2|TRBV4-2|NA|many
CASSQDLGLNYGYTF
TGTGCCAGCAGCCAAGATTTGGGTCTTAACTATGGCTACACCTTC
>TRBJ2-4|TRBV2|TRBD2|once
CASSAPGGTKNIQYF
TGTGCCAGCAGTGCCCCGGGGGGGACCAAAAACATTCAGTACTTC
>TRBJ2-7|TRBV7-2|TRBD2|many
CASSLWLQTSENSYEQYF
TGTGCCAGCAGCTTATGGTTACAAACTAGCGAGAACTCCTACGAGCAGTACTTC
>TRBJ2-1|TRBV27|NA|many
CASSAPGGGRYNEQFF
TGTGCCAGCAGTGCCCCCGGGGGCGGACGGTACAATGAGCAGTTCTTC
>TRBJ1-1|TRBV2|NA|NA
CASRTGQTNTEAFF
TGTGCCAGCAGGACTGGGCAGACGAACACTGAAGCTTTCTTT
>TRBJ2-7|TRBV2|TRBD2|once
CASRSTGGEQYF
TGTGCCAGCAGGTCGACGGGGGGCGAGCAGTACTTC
>TRBJ2-3|TRBV6-1|TRBD2|NA
CASRRLAGSTDTQYF
TGTGCCAGCAGGCGACTAGCGGGAAGCACAGATACGCAGTATTTT
>TRBJ1-6|TRBV28|TRBD1|many
CASRTGTDNSPLHF
TGTGCCAGCAGAACCGGGACAGATAATTCACCCCTCCACTTT
>TRBJ2-2|TRBV9|TRBD2|NA
CASSVISGSPGELFF
TGTGCCAGCAGCGTAATTAGCGGGAGCCCTGGGGAGCTGTTTTTT
>TRBJ2-7|TRBV5-8|NA|few
CASSLGFGEQYF
TGTGCCAGCAGCTTGGGATTTGGCGAGCAGTACTTC
>TRBJ2-1|TRBV4-3|NA|NA
CASSQDRRQGPYNEQFF
TGCGCCAGCAGCCAAGATCGTCGGCAGGGACCCTACAATGAGCAGTTCTTC
>TRBJ2-3|TRBV7-9|NA|many
CASSTEVDTQYF
TGTGCCAGCAGCACAGAGGTGGATACGCAGTATTTT